This TCR beta chain originates from a study of OX40 agonist ivuxolimab in advanced cancers. For the study at large: Dose-escalation patients had hepatocellular carcinoma, melanoma, renal cell or head and neck cancer. Earlier anti-PD-1, anti-PD-L1 or anti-CTLA-4 therapy was permitted; roughly 40% had received some. General observations from the study: The average count of expanded clones was higher among CD8+ T cells than among CD4+. Patients with a partial response at 0.1-3.0 mg/kg had among the lowest clonal expansion.

Using immunoSEQ multiplex PCR, the repertoire was profiled, and TCRdb retains in-frame clones only, with some absent. The sample includes more than 85,000 clones, around 88% seen only once; the top ten take roughly 0.52%. With respect to this clone: Its matching antigen is unknown.

CDR1 is KGHSH and CDR2 is LQKENI in the germline V gene. This CDR3 comprises 12 residues. V lost 5 bases to trimming and J lost 2 bases, with 6 bases between them. The source is an adult with an advanced solid tumor such as melanoma, head and neck, liver or kidney cancer. The sequencing used CD4+ or CD8+ T cells sorted from blood, collected in a trial of the OX40 agonist ivuxolimab. V gene TRBV18 combines with J gene TRBJ2-5; D gene unclear. For the CDR3, the DNA is TGTGCCAGCTCAGGGCTGCAAGAGACCCAGTACTTC. Translated: CASSGLQETQYF.